This T cell receptor (beta chain) was identified during a study of technical replicates of blood from a few donors. V lost 4 bases and J lost 1; bases outside the gene matches: 9. Germline CDR1 SNHLY, CDR2 FYNNEI. The length of the CDR3 is 18 residues. Generated by immunoSEQ multiplex PCR, the TCRdb table keeps only in-frame clones and is missing some. The data hold some 87,000 clones, with around 97% observed a single time. This chain connects TRBV2 to TRBJ2-7; 14 nucleotides align to TRBD2. The source of this sequence is a human donor in good health. Sequencing used T cells isolated from PBMCs. The CDR3 DNA reads as TGTGCCAGCAGTGTAGGGGGACTAGCGGGAGTTTTTTCCTACGAGCAGTACTTC. This gives the protein CASSVGGLAGVFSYEQYF.